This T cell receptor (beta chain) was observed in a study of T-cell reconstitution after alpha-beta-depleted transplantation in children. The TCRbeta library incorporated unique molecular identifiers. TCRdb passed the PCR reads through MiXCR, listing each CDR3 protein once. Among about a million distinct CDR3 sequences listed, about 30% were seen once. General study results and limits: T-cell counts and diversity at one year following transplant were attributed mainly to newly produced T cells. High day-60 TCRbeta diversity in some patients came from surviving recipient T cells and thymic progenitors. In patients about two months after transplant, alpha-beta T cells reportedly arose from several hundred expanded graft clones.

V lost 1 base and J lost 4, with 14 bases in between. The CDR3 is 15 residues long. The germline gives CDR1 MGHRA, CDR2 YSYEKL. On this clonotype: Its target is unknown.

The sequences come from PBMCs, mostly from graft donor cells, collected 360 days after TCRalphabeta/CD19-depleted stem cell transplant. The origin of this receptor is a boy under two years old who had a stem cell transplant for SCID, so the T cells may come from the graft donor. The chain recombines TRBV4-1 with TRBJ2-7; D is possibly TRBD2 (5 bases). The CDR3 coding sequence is TGCGCCAGCAGCCAAGGACCTAGCCGACTTTACGAGCAGTACTTC. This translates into CASSQGPSRLYEQYF.